Listed below are T cell receptor beta chains from one sample, sequenced in a study of CD8+ T cells in alopecia areata. Assay used: immunoSEQ multiplex PCR; TCRdb lists only in-frame clones, some missing. The sample has roughly 110,000 clones, around 84% seen once. The sequencing here drew on CD8+ T cells sorted from blood, taken at week 24, from a patient treated with tofacitinib. These receptors all come from a human donor with alopecia areata. Both conserved end residues are part of each CDR3. D genes are given only for firm matches. The size field is filled for only some rows; it gives once, few, many or a size class.

abundance: NA; j_gene: TRBJ2-1; v_gene: TRBV29-1; d_gene: NA; CDR3aa: CSVERDSYNEQFF; CDR3nt: TGCAGCGTTGAACGGGATAGCTACAATGAGCAGTTCTTC
abundance: NA; j_gene: TRBJ2-2; v_gene: TRBV7-9; d_gene: NA; CDR3aa: CASSLVQRGTGELFF; CDR3nt: TGTGCCAGCAGCTTAGTCCAGCGCGGCACCGGGGAGCTGTTTTTT
abundance: NA; j_gene: TRBJ2-2; v_gene: TRBV30; d_gene: TRBD1; CDR3aa: CAWSVATGGQTGELFF; CDR3nt: TGTGCCTGGAGTGTAGCTACAGGGGGTCAAACCGGGGAGCTGTTTTTT
abundance: NA; j_gene: TRBJ1-3; v_gene: TRBV7-2; d_gene: NA; CDR3aa: CCVRIGNTIYF; CDR3nt: TGTTGTGTCAGGATAGGAAACACCATATATTTT
abundance: NA; j_gene: TRBJ2-7; v_gene: TRBV5-6; d_gene: TRBD2; CDR3aa: CASSLGLADEQYF; CDR3nt: TGTGCCAGCAGCTTGGGACTAGCGGACGAGCAGTACTTC
abundance: NA; j_gene: TRBJ2-5; v_gene: TRBV29-1; d_gene: NA; CDR3aa: CSVPQGWGQETQYF; CDR3nt: TGCAGCGTTCCTCAGGGGTGGGGACAAGAGACCCAGTACTTC
abundance: NA; j_gene: TRBJ1-2; v_gene: TRBV7-3; d_gene: NA; CDR3aa: CASEGVEDGYTF; CDR3nt: TGTGCCAGTGAGGGGGTTGAAGATGGCTACACCTTC
abundance: NA; j_gene: TRBJ2-3; v_gene: TRBV7-9; d_gene: NA; CDR3aa: CASSLDWLYEDTQYF; CDR3nt: TGTGCCAGCAGCTTGGACTGGCTCTATGAAGATACGCAGTATTTT
abundance: NA; j_gene: TRBJ2-7; v_gene: TRBV7-9; d_gene: NA; CDR3aa: CASSHGGEQYF; CDR3nt: TGTGCCAGCAGCCACGGGGGCGAGCAGTACTTC
abundance: NA; j_gene: TRBJ2-3; v_gene: TRBV5-1; d_gene: TRBD2; CDR3aa: CASSPGTSGLTDTQYF; CDR3nt: TGCGCCAGCAGCCCTGGGACTAGCGGACTCACAGATACGCAGTATTTT
abundance: NA; j_gene: TRBJ2-7; v_gene: TRBV19; d_gene: TRBD1; CDR3aa: CASSTLQGDSRDEQYF; CDR3nt: TGTGCCAGTAGTACTCTCCAGGGGGATTCTAGGGACGAGCAGTACTTC
abundance: few; j_gene: TRBJ2-3; v_gene: TRBV6-1; d_gene: TRBD1; CDR3aa: CASSAWDSSTDTQYF; CDR3nt: TGTGCCAGCAGCGCTTGGGACAGTAGCACAGATACGCAGTATTTT